The source of this TCR beta chain is a study of beta chain features in type 1 diabetes. This clone was detected only a few times. The CDR3 runs to 17 residues. Trimming took 1 base from V and 8 from J, leaving 23 bases between them. Germline assignment: CDR1 KGHSH and CDR2 LQKENI. Reverse transcribing all isolated RNA meant expressed TCRB transcripts were sequenced. TCRdb's table, derived via immunoSEQ multiplex PCR, lists solely in-frame clones and lacks some. The sample lists 150,000 to 190,000 clones, 11% occurring once. The genes are TRBV18 and TRBJ1-2, with a possible D match to TRBD1 (5 bases). What was sequenced was central memory CD4+ T cells from blood. The TCR sequence derives from a man aged 18 to 29 in good health. The CDR3 coding sequence is TGTGCCAGCTCACCACAGGAGGGAATCCTGACGACAGAAGGCTACACCTTC. This encodes CASSPQEGILTTEGYTF.